The entry below gives a single T cell receptor (beta chain) sequence along with its context. Its target is not known. Clones were sequenced by immunoSEQ multiplex PCR, and TCRdb holds only the in-frame ones, with some missing. The sample has about 73,000 clones, 84% seen once; the top ten hold less than 3%. This entry is derived from a study of OX40 agonist ivuxolimab in advanced cancers. Study background: Antecedent anti-PD-1, anti-PD-L1 or anti-CTLA-4 therapy was permissible, with about 39% having received some. Partial response was recorded in three patients: one hepatocellular carcinoma and two cutaneous melanoma cases. Whole-study findings and limits: Clonal expansion was seen in CD4+ and CD8+ blood T cells by week 6 at 0.1 to 3.0 mg/kg. Researchers did not establish what antigens the expanded peripheral T cells target.

Deletions cut 6 bases from V and 4 bases from J, with 6 bases between. Germline V gene sequence: CDR1 LNHDA, CDR2 SQIVND (reference sequence). The CDR3 extends over 11 amino acids. The sequence derives from an adult with an advanced solid tumor such as melanoma, head and neck, liver or kidney cancer. The chain recombines TRBV19 with TRBJ1-2, with D uncertain. This specimen was CD4+ or CD8+ T cells sorted from blood, taken in a trial of the OX40 agonist ivuxolimab. This chain's CDR3 is CASSETYGYTF. DNA for the CDR3: TGTGCCAGTAGCGAAACCTATGGCTACACCTTC.